Here is one T cell receptor beta chain with its context. Trimming stripped 3 bases from V and 5 bases from J, with 14 bases between. Looked up from germline, CDR1 is LNHDA and CDR2 is SQIVND (reference sequence). CDR3 length: 15 amino acids. Study processing details: Cell counts per sample came from amplifying reference gene primers. TCRdb's table, derived via immunoSEQ multiplex PCR, lists solely in-frame clones and lacks some. V and J calls and clone size are copied from that table; D and trimming were computed from the DNA. The sample carries 130,000 to 150,000 clones, roughly 90% recorded once. The record originates from a study of blood T cell repertoires in COVID-19. Across the study: Whether acute or convalescent, the COVID-19 samples came from the United States, Italy and Spain.

This TCR was recovered from a woman between 45 and 65 years old with acute or convalescent COVID-19. The rearrangement joins TRBV19 to TRBJ1-5, with D tentatively TRBD1 (5 bases). Sequenced sample: peripheral blood. Here the CDR3 reads CASSMAGKGDQPQHF. CDR3 coding DNA: TGTGCCAGTAGTATGGCGGGAAAAGGGGATCAGCCCCAGCATTTT.